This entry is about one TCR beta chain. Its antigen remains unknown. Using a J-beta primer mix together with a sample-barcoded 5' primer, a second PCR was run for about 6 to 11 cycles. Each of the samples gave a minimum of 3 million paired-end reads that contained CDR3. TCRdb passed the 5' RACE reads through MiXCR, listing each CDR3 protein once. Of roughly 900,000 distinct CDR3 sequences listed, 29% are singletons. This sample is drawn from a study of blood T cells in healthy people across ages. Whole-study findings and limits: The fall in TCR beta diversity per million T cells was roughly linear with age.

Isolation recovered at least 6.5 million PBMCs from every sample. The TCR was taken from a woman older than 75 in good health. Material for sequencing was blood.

The CDR3 loop reads CASSQSGSYNEQFF. DNA for the CDR3: TGTGCCAGCAGCCAGAGCGGGAGCTACAATGAGCAGTTCTTC. The chain is built from TRBV28 and TRBJ2-1, with 8 positions matching TRBD2. CDR1 MDHEN and CDR2 SYDVKM come from the germline V gene. The CDR3 extends over 14 amino acids. Germline trimming cut 6 bases from V and 3 bases from J; bases unmatched to any gene: 4.